This T cell receptor beta chain was observed in a study of T cells after yellow fever vaccination. V shed 7 bases and J shed 3 bases, with 18 bases lying between them. Germline CDR1 and CDR2: WNHNN and SYGVQD (reference sequence). This CDR3 is built from 15 residues. On this clonotype itself: Its specificity is not known.

Study findings and constraints: The booster saw the reappearance of most primary-vaccination clones (around 96% CD4, around 88% CD8). Only a small proportion of the clonotypes turned up in both the CD4 and the CD8 compartments, likely arising from convergent recombination.

TCRdb re-analysed the 5' RACE reads in MiXCR, keeping a single row per CDR3 protein. This sample has 50,000 to 75,000 distinct CDR3 sequences, with roughly 7.4% found just once. Here the sequenced sample was CD8+ T cells sorted from PBMCs, taken on the day of the first yellow fever vaccination. The chain is built from TRBV10-1 and TRBJ1-2, with no clear D. The clonotype comes from a young man who received the YFV17D yellow fever vaccine. The CDR3: CASTENSAFHYGYTF. CDR3 nucleotides: TGCGCCAGCACCGAAAACAGTGCCTTTCACTATGGCTACACCTTC.